The T cell receptor (beta chain) described here comes from a study of T cell repertoires in cytomegalovirus infection. On the study more broadly: As its CMV epitopes, the study selected recently identified HLA-C-restricted and well-studied HLA-B-restricted targets. Shared public TCR beta signatures pointed to both CMV infection and a matching HLA type. Whole-study findings and limits: Adding up the frequency of public TCR beta families identified people who carried CMV plus the relevant HLA. Across the ex vivo response, the dominant clonotypes were HLA-C-restricted CMV-specific TCR beta clonotypes.

Trimming removed 6 bases from V and 7 bases from J, with 7 bases in between. The germline V gene has CDR1 SEHNR and CDR2 FQNEAQ (reference sequence). The CDR3 is 12 amino acids. One entry per CDR3 protein results from TCRdb running MiXCR on the reads. Of about 85,000 distinct CDR3 sequences listed, 40% to 50% are singletons. This clonotype came up a few times. Its antigen is not known. The V gene is TRBV7-9, the J gene TRBJ1-6; unclear D gene. The material sequenced was CD8+ T cells from cultured PBMCs, taken from culture after CMV antigen stimulation. This sequence originates from a human donor in good health (CMV status not recorded). Some clones in this sample may be carry-over from other donors' samples. CDR3 coding DNA: TGTGCCAGCAGTTGGGAAAATTCACCCCTCCACTTT. Encoded protein: CASSWENSPLHF.